Detailed here is one TCR beta chain. Its antigen is unidentified. Other nucleotide sequences from this sample produce the same CDR3. Germline V gene data show CDR1 as SGHVS and CDR2 as FQNEAQ. Deletions cut 1 base from V and 7 bases from J, with 14 bases between. This CDR3 contains 15 residues. The study ran its PCR with 60 Vbeta and 13 Jbeta primers. Measured with immunoSEQ multiplex PCR; TCRdb has only the in-frame clones, and not every one. In the table there are some 100,000 clones, about four fifths of which are singletons. The sample is drawn from a study of cytomegalovirus exposure and HLA in healthy donors. Overall study results and limits: CMV serostatus was the sole immune exposure data available. By a later analysis, the bulk of CMV-associated TCR beta chains appeared HLA-restricted. Earlier results showed most TCR beta V segments being productive about 90% or about 30% of the time.

The origin of this receptor is a woman aged 70-85 years in good health and CMV-seropositive. The chain recombines TRBV7-8 with TRBJ1-5; D is unclear. Sequencing used PBMCs. In nucleotides, the CDR3 is TGTGCCAGCAGCTTAGGCCCGGGAGGTGGGCAGCCCCAGCATTTT. Protein: CASSLGPGGGQPQHF.